The 20 T cell receptor beta chains given below trace back to one sample, sequenced in a study of identical twins. One entry per CDR3 protein results from TCRdb running MiXCR on the 5' RACE reads. The sample consists of 1.5 million to 2 million distinct CDR3 sequences, about 32% of them appearing once. Material: cord blood. The receptor source for this set is a newborn girl in good health.

The V and J genes are TRBV7-8 and TRBJ2-3; no definite D call. Germline-derived CDR1 and CDR2 are SGHVS and FQNEAQ. The V gene lost 5 bases and the J gene lost 6 bases, with 15 bases spanning the gap. The CDR3 covers 14 residues. The CDR3 DNA reads as TGTGCCAGCAGCCCCCACCAGCGTTCGGATACGCAGTATTTT. As protein: CASSPHQRSDTQYF.

This chain's CDR3 is CASSQEIGRDEQYF. The CDR3 DNA is TGTGCCAGCAGCCAAGAGATAGGGCGGGACGAGCAGTACTTC. This chain uses TRBV3-1 with TRBJ2-5, with D perhaps matching TRBD2 (5 bases). The J call may be incorrect, as the DNA end agrees better with TRBJ2-7. From germline, CDR1 is LGHDT and CDR2 YNNKEL (reference sequence). The length of the CDR3 is 14 residues.

The V and J genes are TRBV20-1 and TRBJ2-1, with 12 bases aligning to TRBD2. V shed 3 bases, J shed 7 bases, and the junction held 4 bases outside the gene matches. CDR1 and CDR2 (germline): DFQATT, SNEGSKA (reference sequence). The CDR3 runs to 14 residues. CDR3 coding DNA: TGCAGTGCTAGCCCTAGCGGGGGGGCAAATGAGCAGTTCTTC. Translating gives CSASPSGGANEQFF.

The CDR3 loop reads CASSLSGQGANTEAFF. CDR3 DNA: TGTGCCAGCAGTTTGAGTGGTCAGGGGGCGAACACTGAAGCTTTCTTT. This chain connects TRBV12-3 or TRBV12-4 to TRBJ1-1; the match to TRBD1 covers 8 bases. Trimming at V came to 3 bases and at J to 1 base, leaving 7 bases not matched to a gene. CDR3 size: 16 residues.

V and J are TRBV20-1 and TRBJ1-5; perhaps TRBD1 as D (6 bases). Germline values: CDR1 DFQATT, CDR2 SNEGSKA (reference sequence). This CDR3 has 15 residues. V dropped 4 bases and J dropped 0 bases, with 13 bases sitting between them. The CDR3 DNA is TGCAGTGCTACCCGACAGGTATATAGCAATCAGCCCCAGCATTTT. Translated: CSATRQVYSNQPQHF.

The chain has TRBV14 and TRBJ2-1; D is uncertain. V was cut by 7 bases and J by 1 base, with 17 bases left in between. The CDR3 covers 16 residues. Per the germline V gene, CDR1 is SGHDN and CDR2 is FVKESK. DNA for the CDR3: TGTGCCAGCACTGTCTCGACGGGTAATTCCTACAATGAGCAGTTCTTC. The encoded protein is CASTVSTGNSYNEQFF.

This clonotype was seen only a few times. The chain links TRBV4-2 to TRBJ2-3, with TRBD2 matching over 11 bases. The CDR3 covers 17 residues. With 2 bases clipped from V and 2 bases from J, the junction kept 6 bases outside the gene matches. Germline-derived CDR1 and CDR2 are LGHNA and YNFKEQ. The CDR3 DNA reads as TGTGCCAGCAGCCAAACCTCGACTAGCGGGGACACAGATACGCAGTATTTT. It is translated as CASSQTSTSGDTDTQYF.

The chain links TRBV7-9 to TRBJ1-2; D may be TRBD1 (5 bases). This CDR3 region has 14 residues. The V gene lost 7 bases and the J gene lost 4 bases, with 16 bases spanning the gap. The V gene's germline CDR1 is SEHNR and CDR2 FQNEAQ (reference sequence). The CDR3 reads CASTTLRALYGYTF. The CDR3 region has the DNA TGTGCCAGCACCACCCTCAGGGCCCTCTATGGCTACACCTTC.

V and J are TRBV10-3 and TRBJ2-1; 8 bases fit TRBD2. This CDR3 spans 17 amino acids. Losses at the gene ends were 0 bases for V and 1 base for J; bases not matched to a gene: 5. Germline CDR1 reads ENHRY; CDR2 reads SYGVKD. The CDR3 DNA sequence: TGTGCCATCAGTGAGTCAGGGACTAGTTGGTCCTACAATGAGCAGTTCTTC. It encodes CAISESGTSWSYNEQFF.

To note about this clonotype: Germline is not matched at one junction end, which may reflect a read error. The chain combines TRBV4-2 with TRBJ2-3, with 9 bases matching TRBD2. In germline, CDR1 is LGHNA, CDR2 YNFKEQ. The CDR3 has 16 residues. The CDR3 coding sequence is TGTGCCAGCGGCCAAGCGATAGCGGGGGCCACAGATACGCAGTATTTT. Encoded protein: CASGQAIAGATDTQYF.

J is TRBJ2-7 and V is TRBV24-1; 10 positions agree with TRBD2. V lost 4 bases, J lost 5 bases, and 13 bases stayed unmatched. CDR1 and CDR2 (germline): KGHDR, SFDVKD. This CDR3 comprises 17 residues. In nucleotides, the CDR3 is TGTGCCACCAGTGACCCGAAACTAGCGGGACAGAGGGACGAGCAGTACTTC. Amino acids: CATSDPKLAGQRDEQYF.

V gene TRBV30 combines with J gene TRBJ1-2, with D maybe TRBD1 (6 bases). V was shortened by 2 bases and J by 4 bases, with 11 bases between the two germline ends. The CDR3 consists of 13 residues. Germline V gene data show CDR1 as GTSNPN and CDR2 as SVGIG (reference sequence). DNA of the CDR3: TGTGCCTGGAGTCGGACAGTGGGCTATGGCTACACCTTC. Encoded protein: CAWSRTVGYGYTF.

This clonotype was seen only once. Since the CDR3 does not end with the conserved phenylalanine or tryptophan, this likely comes from a read error. The J gene is TRBJ2-7, the V gene TRBV12-3 or TRBV12-4; 7 bases align to TRBD2. The CDR3 is 13 amino acids. V gave up 5 bases and J gave up 6 bases; unmatched junction bases: 7. CDR3 loop: CASSARLASEQYL. The CDR3 DNA follows: TGTGCCAGCAGTGCCCGACTAGCTAGCGAGCAGTACTTA.

The gene calls are TRBV4-1 and TRBJ2-1; weak D call: TRBD2 (5 bases). Trimming stripped 5 bases from V and 10 bases from J, with 12 bases between. The CDR3 runs 12 residues. The germline V gene encodes CDR1 MGHRA and CDR2 YSYEKL. The CDR3 DNA reads as TGCGCCAGCAGCGCCACTAGTGGCGAGCAGTTCTTC. This sequence encodes CASSATSGEQFF.

V is TRBV6-2 or TRBV6-3 and J is TRBJ1-2; maybe TRBD1 (5 bases). Germline values: CDR1 MNHEY, CDR2 SVGEGT. The CDR3 is 14 residues long. V lost 0 bases to trimming and J lost 0 bases, with 5 bases between them. CDR3: CASSYSRANYGYTF. The CDR3 DNA is TGTGCCAGCAGTTACTCCAGGGCTAACTATGGCTACACCTTC.

This clonotype was seen a few times. The gene calls are TRBV7-2 and TRBJ2-3, with a possible D match to TRBD2 (6 bases). The CDR3 sequence is 16 residues long. In germline, CDR1 is SGHTA, CDR2 FQGNSA. V lost 0 bases to trimming and J lost 5 bases, with 15 bases between them. CDR3: CASSLAEGLGGDTQYF. The CDR3, as DNA: TGTGCCAGCAGCTTAGCGGAGGGGTTGGGGGGAGATACGCAGTATTTT.

The chain has TRBV5-1 and TRBJ2-5; the match to TRBD2 covers 8 bases. The CDR3 runs to 16 residues. Germline V gene sequence: CDR1 SGHRS, CDR2 YFSETQ. The ends lost 4 bases at V and 2 bases at J; junction bases unmatched: 10. The CDR3 nucleotides are TGCGCCAGCAGCCCCGGACCAGCGGGGGATCAAGAGACCCAGTACTTC. It specifies CASSPGPAGDQETQYF.

This clonotype was counted between two and nine times. The V gene is TRBV16, the J gene TRBJ1-1; D remains ambiguous. Looked up from germline, CDR1 is KGHSY and CDR2 is FQNENV. There are 13 residues in the CDR3. V shed 0 bases and J shed 1 base, with 3 bases lying between them. The CDR3 region has the DNA TGTGCCAGCAGCCAATCCGGGAACACTGAAGCTTTCTTT. This gives the protein CASSQSGNTEAFF. Full variable domain (outside the CDR3, taken from reference TRBV16 and TRBJ1-1): GEEVAQTPKHLVRGEGQKAKLYCAPIKGHSYVFWYQQVLKNEFKFLISFQNENVFDETGMPKERFSAKCLPNSPCSLEIQATKLEDSAVYFCASSQSGNTEAFFGQGTRLTVV.

This clonotype was recorded many times. The chain is built from TRBV12-3 or TRBV12-4 and TRBJ1-4; D remains unclear. This CDR3 is built from 12 residues. The V end was cut by 3 bases, the J end by 7 bases, with 6 bases between. CDR3 sequence (DNA): TGTGCCAGCAGTTTTAGAAGTGAAAAACTGTTTTTT. This encodes CASSFRSEKLFF.

This clonotype has only a few counts. This sequence joins TRBV28 and TRBJ2-1; TRBD2 agrees at 7 bases. With V trimmed by 4 bases and J by 4 bases, 10 bases remained unmatched. CDR3 length: 16 residues. Germline CDR1 and CDR2: MDHEN and SYDVKM. CDR3 DNA: TGTGCCAGCAGTTCTTCCAGCGGGGTCACTTACAATGAGCAGTTCTTC. It is translated as CASSSSSGVTYNEQFF.